This T cell receptor beta chain is drawn from a study of T cells in Graves' hyperthyroidism and ophthalmopathy. Findings of the study overall: Ophthalmopathy was identified by the model a median around 6.9 months ahead of onset. Most thyroid clonotypes expanded above 0.001 appeared in blood too.

CDR1 is MDHEN and CDR2 is SYDVKM in the germline V gene. This CDR3 is built from 15 residues. The ends lost 10 bases at V and 4 bases at J; junction bases unmatched: 12. With respect to this clonotype: Its target is unknown.

Amplification yielded TCR beta CDR3 regions, with RNA transcripts as the source. During a first-round RT-PCR of the TCR CDR3, the HTBI primer set was used. TCRdb processed the multiplex PCR reads anew with MiXCR; each CDR3 protein has one entry. Of roughly 520,000 distinct CDR3 sequences listed, approximately 25% are singletons. Each 10 ml fresh peripheral blood draw supplied the PBMCs. The chain carries TRBV28 and TRBJ2-5, with 10 positions matching TRBD1. The sample taken for sequencing was blood. This TCR came from a woman in her thirties with Graves' ophthalmopathy. The CDR3 DNA sequence: TGTGCCACCTACTCGACAGGGGGCCGGATAGAGACCCAGTACTTC. Translating it yields CATYSTGGRIETQYF.